The sequence of this T cell receptor beta chain was determined in a study of tissue T cells after allogeneic stem cell transplantation. Study conclusions and caveats: TCR repertoires tracked anatomic similarity, regardless of disease or transplant status.

This clone is labeled as large. What it recognizes is unknown. The J segment lost 7 bases and the V segment lost 2 bases, leaving 4 bases of the junction unmatched. CDR1 is LGHNA and CDR2 is YNFKEQ in the germline V gene. This CDR3 has 16 residues. Steroid-refractory graft-versus-host disease after allogeneic hematopoietic cell transplant qualified adults for prospective research-autopsy enrollment. Profiled with immunoSEQ multiplex PCR; TCRdb holds only in-frame clones, not every one. The sample consists of roughly 470 clones, 35% to 50% of them appearing once. Sequenced material: skin, taken at autopsy. This chain joins TRBV4-2 and TRBJ2-1; 14 nucleotides agree with TRBD2. The source is a female patient aged 35-70 years with steroid-refractory graft-versus-host disease after an allogeneic stem cell transplant. Certain T cells may be donor cells from the graft. CDR3 bases: TGTGCCAGCAGCCAACGGACTAGCGGGGGGAGGAATGAGCAGTTCTTC. Translating it yields CASSQRTSGGRNEQFF.